These T cell receptor beta chains were read from a single sample in a study of identical twins. TCRdb redid the calling of the 5' RACE reads with MiXCR, one entry per CDR3 protein. Counted here are about 200,000 distinct CDR3 sequences, over 5.5% occurring once; the ten biggest clones make up approximately 15%. The same data also contributed to another study, on T cells expressing NK-cell markers.

Sequenced input: CD8+ T cells sorted from blood. The receptors stem from a woman aged 18-30 years in good health. Both conserved end residues are part of each CDR3. A D gene is named only where the DNA matches it firmly. Rows give clone size only sometimes, using once, few, many, or a class for an expanded clone.

j_gene	abundance	v_gene	d_gene	CDR3aa	CDR3nt
TRBJ2-7	few	TRBV4-3	-	CASSQDLGTSYEQYF	TGCGCCAGCAGCCAAGATCTGGGCACCTCCTACGAGCAGTACTTC
TRBJ1-4	many	TRBV12-3/TRBV12-4	-	CASRGAATNEKLFF	TGTGCCAGCAGGGGGGCTGCTACTAATGAAAAACTGTTTTTT
TRBJ2-2	-	TRBV20-1	-	CSAREVGVDGELFF	TGCAGTGCTAGAGAGGTGGGAGTGGACGGGGAGCTGTTTTTT
TRBJ2-3	-	TRBV20-1	TRBD2	CSARSRLAGVGTDTQYF	TGCAGTGCTAGGAGTAGGCTAGCGGGAGTGGGTACAGATACGCAGTATTTT
TRBJ2-7	few	TRBV27	-	CASSLSLANSYEQYF	TGTGCCAGCAGTTTATCGCTAGCGAACTCCTACGAGCAGTACTTC
TRBJ1-4	-	TRBV6-5	-	CASSYYGSENNEKLFF	TGTGCCAGCAGTTACTACGGCTCAGAGAATAATGAAAAACTGTTTTTT
TRBJ2-3	many	TRBV7-9	TRBD2	CASSSGGADTQYF	TGTGCCAGCAGCTCTGGGGGGGCAGATACGCAGTATTTT
TRBJ2-7	-	TRBV20-1	-	CSASSRDSYEQYF	TGCAGTGCTAGCTCCAGGGACTCCTACGAGCAGTACTTC
TRBJ2-5	many	TRBV4-1	-	CASSQEGDGETQYF	TGCGCCAGCAGCCAAGAAGGGGATGGGGAGACCCAGTACTTC
TRBJ2-2	-	TRBV20-1	TRBD1	CSATRRDRGSGELFF	TGCAGTGCTACCCGACGGGACAGGGGGTCCGGGGAGCTGTTTTTT
TRBJ2-1	few	TRBV7-9	-	CASSLVSGGNYNEQFF	TGTGCCAGCAGCTTAGTGTCGGGGGGCAACTACAATGAGCAGTTCTTC
TRBJ1-1	many	TRBV5-1	TRBD1	CASSSESDRGRGEAFF	TGCGCCAGCAGCTCGGAATCTGACAGGGGGCGAGGTGAAGCTTTCTTT
TRBJ1-1	many	TRBV29-1	-	CSAWDTEAFF	TGCAGCGCCTGGGACACTGAAGCTTTCTTT
TRBJ2-1	-	TRBV13	-	CASQGPSRNEQFF	TGTGCCAGCCAGGGGCCTTCGAGGAATGAGCAGTTCTTC
TRBJ2-3	many	TRBV11-2	-	CASSLGGYGTDTQYF	TGTGCCAGCAGCTTGGGGGGATACGGCACAGATACGCAGTATTTT
TRBJ2-5	-	TRBV20-1	TRBD2	CSARIQTSGSRGAETQYF	TGCAGTGCTAGAATTCAGACTAGCGGGAGTAGGGGTGCGGAGACCCAGTACTTC
TRBJ1-5	few	TRBV4-3	TRBD1	CASSQGTGVRQPQHF	TGCGCCAGCAGCCAAGGGACAGGGGTTCGTCAGCCCCAGCATTTT
TRBJ1-2	few	TRBV5-5	TRBD1	CASSLEDRGPPYGYTF	TGTGCCAGCAGCTTGGAGGACAGGGGTCCTCCCTATGGCTACACCTTC
TRBJ1-4	few	TRBV4-1	-	CASSHEDRSTNEKLFF	TGCGCCAGCAGCCACGAGGACAGATCAACTAATGAAAAACTGTTTTTT
TRBJ1-5	-	TRBV20-1	-	CSARGQGFQPQHF	TGCAGTGCTAGAGGTCAGGGGTTCCAGCCCCAGCATTTT
TRBJ1-4	-	TRBV7-9	-	CASSFLRGEKLFF	TGTGCCAGCAGCTTCTTGAGGGGGGAAAAACTGTTTTTT
TRBJ2-1	-	TRBV11-2	-	CASSLVQEEQFF	TGTGCCAGCAGCTTAGTCCAGGAGGAGCAGTTCTTC